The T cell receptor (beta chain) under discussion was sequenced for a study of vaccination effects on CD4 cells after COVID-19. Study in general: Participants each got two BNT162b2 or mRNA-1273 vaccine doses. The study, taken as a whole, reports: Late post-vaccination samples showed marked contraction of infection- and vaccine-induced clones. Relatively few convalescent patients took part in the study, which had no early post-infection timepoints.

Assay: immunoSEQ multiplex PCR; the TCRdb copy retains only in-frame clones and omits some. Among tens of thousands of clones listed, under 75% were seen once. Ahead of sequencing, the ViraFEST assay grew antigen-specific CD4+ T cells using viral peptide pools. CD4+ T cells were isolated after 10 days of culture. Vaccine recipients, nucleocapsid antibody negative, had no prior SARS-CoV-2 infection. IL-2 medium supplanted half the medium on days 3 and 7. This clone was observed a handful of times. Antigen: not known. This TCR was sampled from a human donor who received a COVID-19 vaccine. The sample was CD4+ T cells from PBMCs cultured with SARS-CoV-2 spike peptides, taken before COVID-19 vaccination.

For the CDR3, the DNA is TGTGCCAGCTCACCCGGGACAGTGGATAATTCACCCCTCCACTTT. Translation: CASSPGTVDNSPLHF. The chain uses TRBV18 and TRBJ1-6, with 7 bases identical to TRBD1. J gave up 5 bases and V 3 bases, and 4 bases lay outside the gene matches. Per germline, CDR1 KGHSH and CDR2 LQKENI. CDR3 length equals 15 residues.